Shown below are 17 T cell receptor beta chains from a single sample sequenced in a study of CD8+CD57+ T cells in acquired aplastic anemia. CDR3 and TCR beta VDJ profiling relied on a genomic DNA template. MiXCR, applied by TCRdb to the reads, yields one record per CDR3 protein. The top ten clones hold under 3.5% of a sample with about 180,000 distinct CDR3 sequences, roughly half of them seen once. The sample was sorted CD4+, CD8+, or CD8+CD57+ T cells (not recorded which) from PBMCs. Receptors originate from a human donor in good health.

At least ten counts were recorded for this clonotype. The V and J genes are TRBV6-5 and TRBJ2-7, with 7 bases aligning to TRBD1. Trimming cost V 8 bases and J 3 bases; bases outside gene matches: 13. CDR1 is MNHEY, CDR2 SVGAGI, per germline. The CDR3 has 15 residues. This CDR3 reads CASARAGQGVYEQYF. The CDR3 nucleotides are TGTGCCAGCGCCAGGGCCGGCCAGGGGGTCTACGAGCAGTACTTC.

This clonotype was detected only a few times. V usage is TRBV3-1 and J usage is TRBJ1-1; D may be TRBD1 (6 bases). The CDR3 has 16 amino acids. The V and J ends lost 1 base and 1 base respectively, with 13 bases between them. Germline-derived CDR1 and CDR2 are LGHDT and YNNKEL (reference sequence). The CDR3 spells CASSQGTGTQNTEAFF. The DNA for the CDR3 is TGTGCCAGCAGCCAAGGGACCGGGACACAGAACACTGAAGCTTTCTTT.

This clonotype was seen at least ten times. The V gene is TRBV6-5, the J gene TRBJ1-2; 10 bases line up with TRBD1. Germline loops: CDR1 MNHEY, CDR2 SVGAGI. The J segment lost 7 bases and the V segment lost 2 bases, leaving 10 bases of the junction unmatched. The CDR3 contains 16 residues. DNA for the CDR3: TGTGCCAGCAGTTACGCGCCGGGACAGGGGATAGGTGGCTACACCTTC. Its protein is CASSYAPGQGIGGYTF.

The chain links TRBV4-3 to TRBJ2-7; D call uncertain. The ends were cut back, 4 bases at V and 0 bases at J, with 7 bases in the middle. Germline-derived CDR1 and CDR2 are LGHNA and YSLEER. The length of the CDR3 is 13 residues. Written as DNA, the CDR3 is TGCGCCAGCAGCCGGACGGACTCCTACGAGCAGTACTTC. Amino acid sequence: CASSRTDSYEQYF.

This clonotype appeared many times. The genes are TRBV5-4 and TRBJ1-2; 8 bases match TRBD1. The junction had 9 bases not matched to a gene; V was cut back by 4 bases and J by 7 bases. There are 14 residues in the CDR3. The germline V gene encodes CDR1 SGHNT and CDR2 YYREEE (reference sequence). The CDR3 reads CASSPYDRGSGYTF. The CDR3 region has the DNA TGTGCCAGCAGCCCTTACGACAGGGGAAGTGGCTACACCTTC.

The V call is TRBV15, the J call TRBJ2-1; possible D gene TRBD1, 6 bases. The V gene lost 0 bases and the J gene lost 8 bases, with 17 bases spanning the gap. Germline V lookup: CDR1 LNHNV, CDR2 YYDKDF (reference sequence). The CDR3 has 16 amino acids. This chain's CDR3 is CATSREPRGSAYEQFF. The DNA for the CDR3 is TGTGCCACCAGCAGAGAACCCAGGGGATCTGCCTATGAGCAGTTCTTC.

The sample holds many counts of this clonotype. This rearrangement joins TRBV2 to TRBJ2-3, with a possible D match to TRBD2 (6 bases). Germline V CDR1 and CDR2: SNHLY, FYNNEI. The CDR3 covers 15 residues. V was cut by 6 bases and J by 0 bases, with 13 bases left in between. CDR3: CASRGWRASTDTQYF. The CDR3 DNA reads TGTGCCAGCAGGGGGTGGAGGGCTAGCACAGATACGCAGTATTTT.

This clonotype was seen more than once but under ten times. The chain uses TRBV6-1 and TRBJ1-6; D may be TRBD1 (6 bases). Trimming cost V 7 bases and J 10 bases, with 17 bases left between them. Germline V lookup: CDR1 MNHNS, CDR2 SASEGT. This CDR3 spans 14 amino acids. The CDR3 DNA is TGTGCCAGCAACACCAGGGGCACGCAGTCACCCCTCCACTTT. Its translation: CASNTRGTQSPLHF.

The chain joins TRBV6-5 to TRBJ2-6; the D gene is possibly TRBD1 (6 bases). Trimming stripped 0 bases from V and 2 bases from J, with 8 bases between. Germline CDR1 is MNHEY and CDR2 is SVGAGI. The CDR3 is 16 amino acids. DNA for the CDR3: TGTGCCAGCAGTTACTCCGCAGGGGCTGGGGCCAACGTCCTGACTTTC. Amino acid sequence: CASSYSAGAGANVLTF.

The chain is built from TRBV24-1 and TRBJ1-4; 8 bases align to TRBD1. Germline assignment: CDR1 KGHDR and CDR2 SFDVKD. Trimming at V came to 5 bases and at J to 4 bases, leaving 5 bases not matched to a gene. The CDR3 is made up of 15 amino acids. CDR3 loop: CATSVGTGRNEKLFF. CDR3 DNA sequence: TGTGCCACCAGTGTCGGGACAGGTCGTAATGAAAAACTGTTTTTT.

The rearrangement uses TRBV20-1 and TRBJ2-1, with TRBD1 identical over 8 bases. Germline-derived CDR1 and CDR2 are DFQATT and SNEGSKA (reference sequence). Trimming cost V 6 bases and J 8 bases; bases outside gene matches: 9. This CDR3 has 13 residues. The CDR3 DNA is TGCAGTGCCCCCGGACAGGGTTGGGATGAGCAGTTCTTC. Amino acids: CSAPGQGWDEQFF.

The chain is built from TRBV7-3 and TRBJ2-1, with D tentatively TRBD2 (6 bases). CDR3 length equals 16 residues. Deletions cut 1 base from V and 2 bases from J, with 12 bases between. The germline V gene encodes CDR1 SGHTA and CDR2 FQGTGA. The chain's CDR3 is CASSLNSGLPYNEQFF. CDR3 bases: TGTGCCAGCAGCTTAAATTCCGGACTACCCTACAATGAGCAGTTCTTC.

This clonotype was recorded once. V and J are TRBV28 and TRBJ2-1; tentatively, D is TRBD2 (6 bases). V lost 5 bases and J 12 bases, leaving 11 bases between the germline ends. This CDR3 has 11 residues. Germline V gene lookup returns CDR1 MDHEN and CDR2 SYDVKM. The CDR3, as DNA: TGTGCCAGCAGTCGGGGACTCCCGCAGTTCTTC. Protein product: CASSRGLPQFF.

In this sample, this clonotype turned up many times. The chain joins TRBV7-9 to TRBJ2-5, with no clear D. Germline CDR1 reads SEHNR; CDR2 reads FQNEAQ (reference sequence). This CDR3 spans 18 amino acids. Trimming removed 1 base at V and 1 base at J, with 19 bases between. CDR3 protein: CASSLGNFARASQETQYF. The CDR3 coding sequence is TGTGCCAGCAGCTTAGGAAATTTTGCCCGAGCATCCCAAGAGACCCAGTACTTC.

This clonotype was counted at least ten times. The chain couples TRBV12-3 or TRBV12-4 to TRBJ2-7; TRBD1 might be the D (7 bases). The CDR3 loop spans 19 amino acids. The V and J ends lost 5 bases and 2 bases respectively, with 28 bases between them. CDR3 nucleotide sequence: TGTGCCAGCAGTCCTGGAGGGAGCCGTGCGACAGGGAAACCCTACGAGCAGTACTTC. It translates to CASSPGGSRATGKPYEQYF.

The sample holds a few counts of this clonotype. This chain connects TRBV18 to TRBJ1-5; D uncertain. The germline gives CDR1 KGHSH, CDR2 LQKENI. With 3 bases removed from V and 3 bases from J, the gap between germline ends came to 3 bases. CDR3 length equals 12 residues. The CDR3 nucleotides are TGTGCCAGCTCACCTCCCAATCAGCCCCAGCATTTT. Translated: CASSPPNQPQHF.

This clonotype appeared many times. The chain recombines TRBV12-3 or TRBV12-4 with TRBJ2-3; D is ambiguous. V shed 7 bases and J shed 2 bases, with 13 bases lying between them. This CDR3 spans 14 amino acids. The CDR3 DNA reads TGTGCCAGCAATAACCCAGGACCCACAGATACGCAGTATTTT. Translated: CASNNPGPTDTQYF.